Listed below are T cell receptor beta chains from one sample, sequenced in a study of T cell clonotyping in hematopoietic cell transplantation. TCRdb's copy holds only in-frame clones and misses some; the assay was immunoSEQ multiplex PCR. The table has 8,400 or so clones, 66% seen once. Sequenced material: peripheral blood mononuclear cells, taken 100 days after allogeneic stem cell transplant. Source of these receptors: a male patient between 55 and 70 years old who had an allogeneic stem cell transplant from an unrelated donor, so the T cells may come from the graft donor. Some clones in this sample may be carry-over from other donors' samples. Each CDR3 is given with its conserved first and last residue. D genes are given only for firm matches. A clone size is listed for some rows: how often the clone was seen (once, few, many), or a class if it is expanded.

-	TRBV11-3	TRBJ1-5	-	TGTGCCAGCAGCCTCCTTGCAGGGGTAAGGCAGCCCCAGCATTTT	CASSLLAGVRQPQHF
once	TRBV21-1	TRBJ2-7	-	TGTGCCAGCAGCAAAGAGTCAGGGGGCCTCCCTCTTGGGTACGAGCAGTACTTC	CASSKESGGLPLGYEQYF
few	TRBV30	TRBJ2-2	-	TGTGCCTGGAGTGTAGGGCTACTAGACACCGGGGAGCTGTTTTTT	CAWSVGLLDTGELFF
medium-sized	TRBV2	TRBJ1-1	-	TGTGCCAGCAGTGAAGGTCCAACAGACACTGAAGCTTTCTTT	CASSEGPTDTEAFF
-	TRBV9	TRBJ1-5	-	TGTGCCAGCAGCGTAGCTGGGCAGCCCCAGCATTTT	CASSVAGQPQHF
medium-sized	TRBV27	TRBJ2-6	-	TGTGCCAGCAGTCCAGACGGATCTGGGGCCAACGTCCTGACTTTC	CASSPDGSGANVLTF
-	TRBV5-1	TRBJ1-4	TRBD1	TGCGCCAGCAGCTTCGGGACAGGGAATGAAAAACTGTTTTTT	CASSFGTGNEKLFF
large	TRBV27	TRBJ2-7	TRBD1	TGTGCCAGCAGTTTTGGGACAGATTACGAGCAGTACTTC	CASSFGTDYEQYF
-	TRBV5-8	TRBJ1-1	TRBD1	TGTGCCAGCGGCGGACAGGGACGAGTTCTTATGACTGAAGCTTTCTTT	CASGGQGRVLMTEAFF
few	TRBV6-1	TRBJ1-5	TRBD1	TGTGCCAGCAGTGAGACCAGGGGGGGGCCCCAGCATTTT	CASSETRGGPQHF
-	TRBV6-5	TRBJ2-7	-	TGTGCCAGCACCCCGTCCGGGACCTACGAGCAGTACTTC	CASTPSGTYEQYF
-	TRBV5-1	TRBJ2-2	TRBD1	TGCGCCAGCAGCTTGAAGGGACAGGGGGCTTGGGGGACCGGGGAGCTGTTTTTT	CASSLKGQGAWGTGELFF
-	TRBV27	TRBJ2-3	-	TGTGCCAGCACGCTAGGGGGATTATCAGATACGCAGTATTTT	CASTLGGLSDTQYF
-	TRBV6-5	TRBJ1-4	-	TGTGCCAGCGCAGGGGACCTTAATGAAAAACTGTTTTTT	CASAGDLNEKLFF
-	TRBV5-1	TRBJ2-1	-	TGCGCCAGCAGCTCCTCAGTAGGGAATGAGCAGTTCTTC	CASSSSVGNEQFF
-	TRBV30	TRBJ2-1	-	TGTGCGGCGAGCTCCTACAATGAGCAGTTCTTC	CAASSYNEQFF
-	TRBV9	TRBJ1-5	TRBD1	TGTGCCAGCAGCCCCCAGGGGGGCAATCAGCCCCAGCATTTT	CASSPQGGNQPQHF
medium-sized	TRBV6-5	TRBJ1-1	-	TGTGCCAGCATCGGGGTAACTGAAGCTTTCTTT	CASIGVTEAFF
-	TRBV5-1	TRBJ1-2	TRBD1	TGCGCCAGCAGCTCCCTACGACAGGGTGATGGCTACACCTTC	CASSSLRQGDGYTF
-	TRBV7-6	TRBJ1-2	TRBD1	TGTGCCAGCAGCTTCACAGGGGTGGGTGGCTACACCTTC	CASSFTGVGGYTF
-	TRBV7-9	TRBJ2-1	-	TGTGCCAGCAGCTTTGACGATAATGAGCAGTTCTTC	CASSFDDNEQFF
-	TRBV6-4	TRBJ1-5	-	TGTGCCAGCAGTGACTCGTGGGGGGCCCAGCATTTT	CASSDSWGAQHF
-	TRBV6-1	TRBJ2-1	-	TGTGCCAGCAGTGAACGAGGGTGGGGGGGGCCGTCCGAGCAGTTCTTC	CASSERGWGGPSEQFF
-	TRBV6-1	TRBJ1-1	-	TGTGCCAGCAGTGAAGGATCGGTTCAGACAAACACTGAAGCTTTCTTT	CASSEGSVQTNTEAFF